The 4 T cell receptor beta chains presented below share a single source sample, sequenced in a study of identical twins. TCRdb fed the 5' RACE reads into MiXCR, producing one record per CDR3 protein. This sample has fewer than 250,000 distinct CDR3 sequences, with roughly 15% found just once. These data also featured in a second study, about T cells expressing NK-cell markers.

The sequencing input was CD8+ T cells sorted from blood. The receptor source for this set is a young woman in good health.

The chain carries TRBV20-1 and TRBJ2-1; TRBD2 agrees at 8 bases. The CDR3 sequence is 16 residues long. CDR1 and CDR2 from the germline V gene are DFQATT and SNEGSKA (reference sequence). V was clipped by 3 bases and J by 1 base; unmatched bases: 8. The CDR3 protein is CSARTGGLGSYNEQFF. The CDR3 nucleotides are TGCAGTGCTAGGACGGGGGGGCTTGGGTCCTACAATGAGCAGTTCTTC.

In its sample, this clonotype was seen many times. In DNA form, the CDR3 reads TGTGCCAGCAGCGGGGGAAACACCATATATTTT. It specifies CASSGGNTIYF. The V and J genes are TRBV6-5 and TRBJ1-3; D gene ambiguous. V was clipped by 6 bases and J by 4 bases, with 4 bases between them. Looked up from germline, CDR1 is MNHEY and CDR2 is SVGAGI. The CDR3 has 11 amino acids.

This chain links TRBV27 with TRBJ2-7; TRBD2 matches at 12 bases. This CDR3 has 15 amino acids. The V segment lost 5 bases and the J segment 3 bases; nucleotides outside the gene matches: 5. Per germline, CDR1 MNHEY and CDR2 SMNVEV (reference sequence). CDR3 residues: CASSGLAGTRYEQYF. CDR3 coding DNA: TGTGCCAGCAGTGGACTAGCGGGAACCCGCTACGAGCAGTACTTC.

This clonotype was picked up a small number of times. This rearrangement joins TRBV30 to TRBJ2-5; D assignment may be TRBD1 or TRBD2 (5 bases each). There are 13 residues in the CDR3. Per the germline V gene, CDR1 is GTSNPN and CDR2 is SVGIG (reference sequence). The V gene lost 6 bases and the J gene lost 9 bases, with 20 bases spanning the gap. The chain's CDR3 is CACFDRLRGAQYF. The CDR3 DNA follows: TGTGCCTGTTTCGACAGACTGAGGGGTGCCCAGTACTTC.